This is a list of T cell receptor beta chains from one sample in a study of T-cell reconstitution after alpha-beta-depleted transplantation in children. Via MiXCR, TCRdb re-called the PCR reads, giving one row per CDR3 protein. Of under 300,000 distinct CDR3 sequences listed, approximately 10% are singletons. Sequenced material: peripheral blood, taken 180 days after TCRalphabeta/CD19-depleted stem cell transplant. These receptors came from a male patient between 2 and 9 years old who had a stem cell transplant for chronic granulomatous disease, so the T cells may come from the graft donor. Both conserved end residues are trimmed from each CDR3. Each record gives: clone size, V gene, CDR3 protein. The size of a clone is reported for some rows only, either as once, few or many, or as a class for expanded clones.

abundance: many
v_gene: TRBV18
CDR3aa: ASSPPSGAYNEQF

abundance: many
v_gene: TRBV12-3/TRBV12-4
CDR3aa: ASSRRDNTYNEQF

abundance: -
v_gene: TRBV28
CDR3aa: ASSPLTNTGELF

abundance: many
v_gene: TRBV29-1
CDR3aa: SGTGGLWETQY

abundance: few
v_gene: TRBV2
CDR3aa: ASSVPGQGPGPGELF

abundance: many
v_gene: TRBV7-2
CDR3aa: ASSLVATSGVQETQY

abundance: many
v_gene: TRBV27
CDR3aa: ASSFSGRGNQPQH

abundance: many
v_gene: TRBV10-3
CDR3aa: AISGMAYEQY

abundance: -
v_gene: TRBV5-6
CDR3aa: ASSADRYEQY

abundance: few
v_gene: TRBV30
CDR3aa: AWSQTYEQY

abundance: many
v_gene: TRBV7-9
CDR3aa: ASSSPAGQGSYGYT

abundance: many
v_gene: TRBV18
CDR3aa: ASSPRSGSRYEQY

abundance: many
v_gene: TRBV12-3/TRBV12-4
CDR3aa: ASRTALGTTQETQY

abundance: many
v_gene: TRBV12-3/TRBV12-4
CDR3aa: ARIDKSLNTGELF

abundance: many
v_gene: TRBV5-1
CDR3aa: ASSSHRGSTDTQY

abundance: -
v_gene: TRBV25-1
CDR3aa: ASSERFYTGELF

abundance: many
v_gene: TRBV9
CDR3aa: ASSVGSGRKTDTGELF

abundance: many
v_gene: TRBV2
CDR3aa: ASRAYAYNEQF

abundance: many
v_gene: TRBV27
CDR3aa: ASSSGLAGVNEQF

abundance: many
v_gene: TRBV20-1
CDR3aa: SAISGRANNEQF